This T cell receptor beta chain emerged from a study of cytomegalovirus exposure and HLA in healthy donors. Unmatched junction bases numbered 18, after V lost 5 bases and J lost 7 bases. This CDR3 region has 17 residues. CDR1 is KGHSH and CDR2 is LQKENI in the germline V gene. Profiled with immunoSEQ multiplex PCR; TCRdb holds only in-frame clones, not every one. The sample consists of fewer than 70,000 clones, 90% to 96% of them appearing once. The TCR comes from a man between 18 and 29 years old in good health and CMV-seronegative. Sequencing was done on a sample of PBMCs. The chain joins TRBV18 to TRBJ2-7; 9 bases fit TRBD1. CDR3 DNA: TGTGCCAGCTCAAGCCCTTTCTACGACAGGGGGATGGGGGAGCAGTACTTC. It codes for CASSSPFYDRGMGEQYF.